The clone carrying this T cell receptor beta chain has a handful of counts. Antigen unknown. This specimen comes from a study of identical twins. Whole-study findings and limits: The abundant beta clonotypes from cord blood had fewer insertions, and memory repertoires had none of this. Invariant cells of the MAIT and iNKT types might have partly distorted the zero-insertion analyses. Models came in too low on out-of-frame TCR alpha sharing in monozygotic twins.

CDR3 length: 17 amino acids. V dropped 2 bases and J dropped 7 bases, with 21 bases sitting between them. Germline V CDR1 and CDR2: WNHNN, SYGVQD (reference sequence). Addition of a universal primer site occurred through template switching, and cDNA carried unique molecular identifiers. MiXCR, applied by TCRdb to the 5' RACE reads, yields one record per CDR3 protein. The sample holds 550,000 to 800,000 distinct CDR3 sequences, just over 7% seen once. The data were also submitted as part of a second study, on yellow fever vaccine responses in identical twins.

The chain couples TRBV10-1 to TRBJ2-1, with D possibly TRBD2 on 7 matching bases. The sequence was collected from a woman aged 18-29 years in good health. Sample: PBMCs. The CDR3 region has the DNA TGCGCCAGCAGTGAGAGGGCTAGCGGAATGGGGGCGAATGAGCAGTTCTTC. Its protein product is CASSERASGMGANEQFF.